The 8 T cell receptor beta chains given below trace back to one sample, sequenced in a study of shared clonotypes between healthy human individuals. The method was immunoSEQ multiplex PCR; TCRdb's version includes in-frame clones alone and lacks a portion of them. The sample holds some 1,400,000 clones; more than 95% are singletons and the top ten take 0.95% to 1.5%. Sequencing was performed on naive CD4+ T cells sorted from blood. Subset denoted: CD45RA+ positively selected. The receptors derive from a man aged 30 to 39 in good health.

The rearrangement links TRBV5-6 to TRBJ2-1, with 9 bases fitting TRBD2. The junction had 3 bases not matched to a gene; V was cut back by 1 base and J by 4 bases. This CDR3 has 15 amino acids. CDR1 is SGHDT, CDR2 YYEEEE, per germline. This chain's CDR3 is CASSLNLAGYNEQFF. Here the CDR3 DNA reads TGTGCCAGCAGCTTGAATCTAGCGGGATACAATGAGCAGTTCTTC.

The chain uses TRBV19 and TRBJ2-1; TRBD2 is a possible D gene (6 bases). V shed 6 bases and J shed 7 bases, with 16 bases lying between them. Germline CDR1 LNHDA, CDR2 SQIVND (reference sequence). The CDR3 is made up of 14 amino acids. The CDR3 DNA reads as TGTGCCAGTAGGCATCCGGGAGAAAGAAATGAGCAGTTCTTC. The encoded protein is CASRHPGERNEQFF.

This chain joins TRBV5-5 and TRBJ2-1; perhaps TRBD2 as D (5 bases). The CDR3 contains 15 residues. The V end was cut by 4 bases, the J end by 0 bases, with 11 bases between. Germline CDR1 reads SGHKS; CDR2 reads YYEKEE (reference sequence). The CDR3 spells CASSARENSYNEQFF. CDR3 bases: TGTGCCAGCAGCGCACGGGAAAACTCCTACAATGAGCAGTTCTTC. The entire variable domain, with the rest obtained from reference TRBV5-5 and TRBJ2-1, is as follows: DAGVTQSPTHLIKTRGQQVTLRCSPISGHKSVSWYQQVLGQGPQFIFQYYEKEERGRGNFPDRFSARQFPNYSSELNVNALLLGDSALYLCASSARENSYNEQFFGPGTRLTVL.

The chain has TRBV20-1 and TRBJ2-1; D call uncertain. The CDR3 has 10 residues. Germline V gene lookup returns CDR1 DFQATT and CDR2 SNEGSKA (reference sequence). V lost 6 bases and J lost 12, with 12 bases in between. CDR3: CSALQSVQFF. In nucleotides, the CDR3 is TGCAGTGCCTTGCAGAGCGTGCAGTTCTTC.

The V call is TRBV15, the J call TRBJ2-1, with 10 bases matching TRBD2. V dropped 3 bases and J dropped 7; count of bases not matched to a gene: 15. Germline V gives CDR1 LNHNV, CDR2 YYDKDF (reference sequence). The CDR3 runs to 18 residues. DNA of the CDR3: TGTGCCACCAGCAGTTCCCTGTGGGTGGCTAGCGGGAGAAATGAGCAGTTCTTC. Residues: CATSSSLWVASGRNEQFF.

The J gene is TRBJ2-3, the V gene TRBV5-1; TRBD1 is a possible D gene (6 bases). The germline V gene encodes CDR1 SGHRS and CDR2 YFSETQ. The CDR3 loop spans 15 amino acids. V was trimmed by 0 bases and J by 2 bases, leaving 10 bases between them. The CDR3 DNA reads as TGCGCCAGCAGCTTGGAGGGACATAACACAGATACGCAGTATTTT. It is translated as CASSLEGHNTDTQYF.

This clone was detected only once. Other nucleotide sequences in the sample specify the same CDR3. This sequence joins TRBV9 and TRBJ1-4, with 9 bases fitting TRBD1. V shed 4 bases and J 7 bases; nucleotides not matched to a gene: 8. Per the germline V gene, CDR1 is SGDLS and CDR2 is YYNGEE. The CDR3 length is 15 residues. This chain's CDR3 is CASSTRDRAGEKLFF. In nucleotides, the CDR3 is TGTGCCAGCAGCACCAGGGACAGGGCCGGTGAAAAACTGTTTTTT.

The CDR3 DNA is TGTGCCAGCAGCGTAATGAGCGGGAGTGATACGCAGTATTTT. This encodes CASSVMSGSDTQYF. The chain is built from TRBV9 and TRBJ2-3; 8 nucleotides agree with TRBD2. CDR3 length: 14 amino acids. Germline V gene lookup returns CDR1 SGDLS and CDR2 YYNGEE. Germline trimming cut 1 base from V and 6 bases from J; bases unmatched to any gene: 4.